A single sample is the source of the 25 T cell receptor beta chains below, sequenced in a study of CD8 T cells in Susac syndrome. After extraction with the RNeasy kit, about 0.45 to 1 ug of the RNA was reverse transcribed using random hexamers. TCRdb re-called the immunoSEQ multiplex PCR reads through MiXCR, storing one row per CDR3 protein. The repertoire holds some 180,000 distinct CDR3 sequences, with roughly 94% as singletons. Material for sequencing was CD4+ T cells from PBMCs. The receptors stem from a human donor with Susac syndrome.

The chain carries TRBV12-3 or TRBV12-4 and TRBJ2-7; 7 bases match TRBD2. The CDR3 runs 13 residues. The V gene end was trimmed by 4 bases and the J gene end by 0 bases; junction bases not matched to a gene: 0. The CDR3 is CASSSGGSYEQYF. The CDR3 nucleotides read TGTGCCAGCAGTTCGGGAGGCTCCTACGAGCAGTACTTC.

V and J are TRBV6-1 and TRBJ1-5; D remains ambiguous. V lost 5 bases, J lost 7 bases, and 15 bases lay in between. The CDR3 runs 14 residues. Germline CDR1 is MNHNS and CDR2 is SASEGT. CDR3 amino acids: CASSLPRSGQPQHF. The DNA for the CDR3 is TGTGCCAGCAGTCTTCCCCGGTCTGGACAGCCCCAGCATTTT.

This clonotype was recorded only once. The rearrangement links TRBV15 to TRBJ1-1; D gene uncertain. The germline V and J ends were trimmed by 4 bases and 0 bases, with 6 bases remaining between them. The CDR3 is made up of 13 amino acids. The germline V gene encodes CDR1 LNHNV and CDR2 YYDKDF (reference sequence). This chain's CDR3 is CATSTAMNTEAFF. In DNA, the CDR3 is TGTGCCACCAGCACAGCAATGAACACTGAAGCTTTCTTT. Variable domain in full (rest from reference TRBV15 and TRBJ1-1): DAMVIQNPRYQVTQFGKPVTLSCSQTLNHNVMYWYQQKSSQAPKLLFHYYDKDFNNEADTPDNFQSRRPNTSFCFLDIRSPGLGDTAMYLCATSTAMNTEAFFGQGTRLTVV.

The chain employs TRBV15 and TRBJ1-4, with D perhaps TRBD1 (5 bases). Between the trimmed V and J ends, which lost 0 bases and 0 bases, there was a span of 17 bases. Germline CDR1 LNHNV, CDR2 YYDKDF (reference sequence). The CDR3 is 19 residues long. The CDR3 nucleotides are TGTGCCACCAGCAGAGACACGGTAATACAGGACTCAACTAATGAAAAACTGTTTTTT. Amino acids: CATSRDTVIQDSTNEKLFF. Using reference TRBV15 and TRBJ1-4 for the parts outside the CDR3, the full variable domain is DAMVIQNPRYQVTQFGKPVTLSCSQTLNHNVMYWYQQKSSQAPKLLFHYYDKDFNNEADTPDNFQSRRPNTSFCFLDIRSPGLGDTAMYLCATSRDTVIQDSTNEKLFFGSGTQLSVL.

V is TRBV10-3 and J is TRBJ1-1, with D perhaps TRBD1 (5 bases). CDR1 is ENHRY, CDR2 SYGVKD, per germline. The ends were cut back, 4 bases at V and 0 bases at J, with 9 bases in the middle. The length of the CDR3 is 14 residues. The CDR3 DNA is TGTGCCATCAGTGGCCAGGACATGAACACTGAAGCTTTCTTT. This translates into CAISGQDMNTEAFF.

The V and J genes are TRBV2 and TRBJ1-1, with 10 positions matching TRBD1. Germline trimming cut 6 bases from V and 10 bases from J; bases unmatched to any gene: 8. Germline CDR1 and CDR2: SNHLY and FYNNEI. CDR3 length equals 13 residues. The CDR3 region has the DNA TGTGCCAGCAGCAAGACAGGGGGCGACGGAGCTTTCTTT. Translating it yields CASSKTGGDGAFF.

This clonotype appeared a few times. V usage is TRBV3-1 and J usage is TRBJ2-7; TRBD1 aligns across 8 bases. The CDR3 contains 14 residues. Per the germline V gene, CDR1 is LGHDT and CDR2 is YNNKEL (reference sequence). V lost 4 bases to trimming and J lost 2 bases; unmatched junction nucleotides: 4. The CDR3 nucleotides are TGTGCCAGCAGCCGTCAACAGGGGGCCTACGAGCAGTACTTC. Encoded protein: CASSRQQGAYEQYF.

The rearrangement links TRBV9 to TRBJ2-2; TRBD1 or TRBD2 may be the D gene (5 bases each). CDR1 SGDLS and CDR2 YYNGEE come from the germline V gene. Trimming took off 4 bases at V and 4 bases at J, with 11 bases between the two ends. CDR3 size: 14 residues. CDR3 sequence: CASSPGTVTGELFF. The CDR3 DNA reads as TGTGCCAGCAGCCCTGGGACGGTCACCGGGGAGCTGTTTTTT.

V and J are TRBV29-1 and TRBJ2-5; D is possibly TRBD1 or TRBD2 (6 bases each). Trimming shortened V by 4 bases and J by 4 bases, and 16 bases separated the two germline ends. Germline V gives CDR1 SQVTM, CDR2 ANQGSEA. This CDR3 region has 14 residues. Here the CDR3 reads CSVGRGGQGETQYF. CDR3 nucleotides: TGCAGCGTTGGTCGAGGGGGGCAGGGAGAGACCCAGTACTTC.

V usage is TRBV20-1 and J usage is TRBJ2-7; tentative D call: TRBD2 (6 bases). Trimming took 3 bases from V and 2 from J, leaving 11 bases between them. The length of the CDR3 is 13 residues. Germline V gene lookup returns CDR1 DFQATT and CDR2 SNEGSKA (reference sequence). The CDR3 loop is CSASRSGAYEQYF. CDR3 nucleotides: TGCAGTGCTAGTCGGTCGGGGGCCTACGAGCAGTACTTC.

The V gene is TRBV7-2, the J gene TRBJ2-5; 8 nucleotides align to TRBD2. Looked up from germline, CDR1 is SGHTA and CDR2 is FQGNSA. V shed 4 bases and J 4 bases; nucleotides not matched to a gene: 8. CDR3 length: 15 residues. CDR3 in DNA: TGTGCCAGCAGCTCTGGAATAGCGGGACCAGAGACCCAGTACTTC. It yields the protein CASSSGIAGPETQYF.

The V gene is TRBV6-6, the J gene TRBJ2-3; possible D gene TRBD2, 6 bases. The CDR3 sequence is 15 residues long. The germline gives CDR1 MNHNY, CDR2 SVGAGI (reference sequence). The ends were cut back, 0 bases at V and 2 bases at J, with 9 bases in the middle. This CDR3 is CASSYSLAATDTQYF. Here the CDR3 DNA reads TGTGCCAGCAGTTACTCGTTAGCGGCCACAGATACGCAGTATTTT.

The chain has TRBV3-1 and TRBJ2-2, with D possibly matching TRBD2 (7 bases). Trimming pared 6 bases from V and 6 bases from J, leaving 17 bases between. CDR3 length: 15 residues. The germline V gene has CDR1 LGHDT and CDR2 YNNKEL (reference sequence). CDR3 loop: CASSRRGGSAGELFF. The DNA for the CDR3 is TGTGCCAGCAGTCGGCGCGGGGGCTCCGCCGGGGAGCTGTTTTTT.

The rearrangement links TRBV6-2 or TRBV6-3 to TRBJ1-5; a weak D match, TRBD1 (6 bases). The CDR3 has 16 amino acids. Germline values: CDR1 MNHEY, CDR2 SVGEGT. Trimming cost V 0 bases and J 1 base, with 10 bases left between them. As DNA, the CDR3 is TGTGCCAGCAGTTACTCGACCAGGGGAAGCAATCAGCCCCAGCATTTT. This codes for CASSYSTRGSNQPQHF.

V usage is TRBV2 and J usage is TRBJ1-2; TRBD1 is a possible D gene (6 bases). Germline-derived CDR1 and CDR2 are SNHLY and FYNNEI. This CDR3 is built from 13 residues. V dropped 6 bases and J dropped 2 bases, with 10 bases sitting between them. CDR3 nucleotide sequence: TGTGCCAGCAGGCAGACAGGAAACTATGGCTACACCTTC. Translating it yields CASRQTGNYGYTF.

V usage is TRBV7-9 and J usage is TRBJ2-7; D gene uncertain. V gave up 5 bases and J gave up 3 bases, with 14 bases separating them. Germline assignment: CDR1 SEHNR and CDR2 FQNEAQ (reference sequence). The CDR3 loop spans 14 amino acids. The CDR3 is CASSPPFPDYEQYF. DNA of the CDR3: TGTGCCAGCAGCCCTCCCTTCCCTGACTACGAGCAGTACTTC.

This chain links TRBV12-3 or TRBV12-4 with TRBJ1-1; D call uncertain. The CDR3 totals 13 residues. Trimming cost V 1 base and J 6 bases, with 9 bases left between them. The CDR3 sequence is CASSLVLGSEAFF. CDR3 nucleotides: TGTGCCAGCAGTTTAGTCCTTGGGTCTGAAGCTTTCTTT.

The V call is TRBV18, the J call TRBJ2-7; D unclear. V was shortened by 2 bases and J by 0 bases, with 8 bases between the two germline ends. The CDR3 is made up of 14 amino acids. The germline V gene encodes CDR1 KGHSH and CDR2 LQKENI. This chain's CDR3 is CASSPEEVSYEQYF. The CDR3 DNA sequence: TGTGCCAGCTCACCAGAAGAGGTCTCCTACGAGCAGTACTTC.

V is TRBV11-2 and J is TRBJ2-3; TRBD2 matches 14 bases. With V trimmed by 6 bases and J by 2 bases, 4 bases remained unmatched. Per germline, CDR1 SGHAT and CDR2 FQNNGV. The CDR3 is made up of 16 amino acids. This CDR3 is CASRGTSGSVTDTQYF. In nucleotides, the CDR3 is TGTGCCAGCAGAGGGACTAGCGGGAGCGTCACAGATACGCAGTATTTT.

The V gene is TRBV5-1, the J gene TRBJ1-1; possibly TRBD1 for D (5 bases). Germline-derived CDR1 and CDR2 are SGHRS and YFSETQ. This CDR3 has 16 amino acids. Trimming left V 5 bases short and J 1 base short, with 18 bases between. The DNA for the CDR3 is TGCGCCAGCAGGACTAGTGAGTGGGGACGGAACACTGAAGCTTTCTTT. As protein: CASRTSEWGRNTEAFF.

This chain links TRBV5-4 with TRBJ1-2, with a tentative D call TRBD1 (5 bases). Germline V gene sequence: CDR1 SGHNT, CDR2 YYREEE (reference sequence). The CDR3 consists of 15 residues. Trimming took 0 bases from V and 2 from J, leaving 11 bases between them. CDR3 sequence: CASSLGGASNYGYTF. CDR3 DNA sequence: TGTGCCAGCAGCTTGGGAGGGGCGTCCAACTATGGCTACACCTTC.

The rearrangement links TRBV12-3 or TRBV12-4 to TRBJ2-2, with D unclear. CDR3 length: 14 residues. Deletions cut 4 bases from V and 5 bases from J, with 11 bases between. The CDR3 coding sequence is TGTGCCAGCAGTTGGCGGAGAGGTACCGGGGAGCTGTTTTTT. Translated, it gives CASSWRRGTGELFF.

The CDR3 region has the DNA TGTGCCAGCAGCCAAGTTAATGATCAGCCCCAGCATTTT. Amino acids: CASSQVNDQPQHF. The chain recombines TRBV3-1 with TRBJ1-5, with D hard to call. Germline V lookup: CDR1 LGHDT, CDR2 YNNKEL (reference sequence). CDR3 length equals 13 residues. V lost 1 base, J lost 5 bases, and 6 bases lay in between.

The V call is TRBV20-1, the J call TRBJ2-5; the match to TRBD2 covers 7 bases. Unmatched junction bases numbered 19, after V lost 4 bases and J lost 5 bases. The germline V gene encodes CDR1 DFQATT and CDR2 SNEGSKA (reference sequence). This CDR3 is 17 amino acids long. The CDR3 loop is CSATLRRAGGVLETQYF. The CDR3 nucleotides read TGCAGTGCTACCCTACGCCGAGCTGGGGGGGTGTTGGAGACCCAGTACTTC.

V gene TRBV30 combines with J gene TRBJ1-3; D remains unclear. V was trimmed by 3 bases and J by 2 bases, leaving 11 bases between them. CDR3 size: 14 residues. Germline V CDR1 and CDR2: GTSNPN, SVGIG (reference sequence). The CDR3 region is CAWRSEGAGNTIYF. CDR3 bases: TGTGCCTGGAGGAGCGAGGGAGCTGGAAACACCATATATTTT.